A selection of T cell receptor beta chains follows, all from one sample in a study of response to subunit inactivated influenza vaccine. TCRdb recomputed calls from the RT-PCR reads with MiXCR, one row per CDR3 protein. The sample has some 570,000 distinct CDR3 sequences, approximately 10% seen once. These data also featured in a second study, about T cells expressing NK-cell markers.

Specimen: PBMCs from blood, collected on the day of vaccination. These receptors were taken from a man in his fifties or sixties who received an inactivated influenza vaccine. Both conserved end residues are part of each CDR3. The order of the fields is D gene, V gene, J gene, clone size, CDR3 DNA, CDR3 protein. The D gene is left open where the match is weak. Rows give clone size only sometimes, using once, few, many, or a class for an expanded clone.

TRBD1	TRBV5-1	TRBJ2-1	NA	TGCGCCAGCAGCTTGGGGACAGGGGGCGCTTACAATGAGCAGTTCTTC	CASSLGTGGAYNEQFF
TRBD2	TRBV24-1	TRBJ2-1	NA	TGTGCCACCAGTGATTTGAAGAGCGGGAGCTACAATGAGCAGTTCTTC	CATSDLKSGSYNEQFF
TRBD1	TRBV20-1	TRBJ1-1	few	TGCAGTCGACAGGGGCCGTCGAACACTGAAGCTTTCTTT	CSRQGPSNTEAFF
TRBD2	TRBV12-3/TRBV12-4	TRBJ2-3	few	TGTGCCAGCAGTAGCGGGAGGCTTTCTAGCACAGATACGCAGTATTTT	CASSSGRLSSTDTQYF
TRBD2	TRBV12-3/TRBV12-4	TRBJ2-1	few	TGTGCCAGCAGCCGTTTGCGGGGGGGTCACAATGAGCAGTTCTTC	CASSRLRGGHNEQFF
NA	TRBV4-2	TRBJ2-1	few	TGTGCCAGCAGCCAAGAGTTGGGGCCTCCCTACAATGAGCAGTTCTTC	CASSQELGPPYNEQFF
TRBD1	TRBV27	TRBJ2-1	NA	TGTGCCAGCAGGGAAAATGACAGGGGGCTAAGGGGCGAGCAGTTCTTC	CASRENDRGLRGEQFF
NA	TRBV18	TRBJ2-3	NA	TGTGCCAGCTCACCACGAGTCTCCCTCACAGATACGCAGTATTTT	CASSPRVSLTDTQYF
NA	TRBV5-6	TRBJ2-7	many	TGTGCCAGCAGCTTGGACAGGTTTCACGAGCAGTACTTC	CASSLDRFHEQYF
TRBD2	TRBV6-1	TRBJ2-2	NA	TGTGCCAGCAGTCAGGGACTAGCGGGTCCCACCGGGGAGCTGTTTTTT	CASSQGLAGPTGELFF
NA	TRBV5-1	TRBJ2-7	NA	TGCGCCAGCAGCTCCCAGGGTATGTCCTACGAGCAGTACTTC	CASSSQGMSYEQYF
NA	TRBV10-2	TRBJ2-7	many	TGCGCCAGCTACCATTCTACTAGCCCGAGCTCCTACGAGCAGTACTTC	CASYHSTSPSSYEQYF
TRBD1	TRBV4-2	TRBJ1-4	few	TGTGCCAGCAGCTTAGGACAGGGGGGCTCTGAAAAACTGTTTTTT	CASSLGQGGSEKLFF
NA	TRBV6-2/TRBV6-3	TRBJ1-2	few	TGTGCCAGCAGTTACTCGGGACCGGACTATGGCTACACCTTC	CASSYSGPDYGYTF
NA	TRBV24-1	TRBJ2-5	few	TGTGCCACCAGTGATTCAGGGCAGCAAGAGACCCAGTACTTC	CATSDSGQQETQYF
TRBD1	TRBV7-8	TRBJ1-1	many	TGTGCCAGCAGCCTACGACCCGGGACAGACTTCACTGAAGCTTTCTTT	CASSLRPGTDFTEAFF
NA	TRBV7-2	TRBJ2-7	few	TGTGCCAGCAGCTGGGACAACAGTTACGAGCAGTACTTC	CASSWDNSYEQYF
NA	TRBV12-3/TRBV12-4	TRBJ2-3	many	TGTGCCAGCAGTTTAACCCCGGATACGCAGTATTTT	CASSLTPDTQYF
NA	TRBV7-8	TRBJ2-7	NA	TGTGCCAGCAGCTTAAATGCAGACACCTACGAGCTGTACTTC	CASSLNADTYELYF
NA	TRBV7-9	TRBJ1-3	many	TGTGCCAGCAGCCCCAGCCGCTTTACCTCTGGAAACACCATATATTTT	CASSPSRFTSGNTIYF
TRBD1	TRBV7-9	TRBJ1-4	few	TGTGCCAGCAGCCCAGGGACAGCCTCTAATGAAAAACTGTTTTTT	CASSPGTASNEKLFF
TRBD1	TRBV6-1	TRBJ1-3	NA	TGTGCCAGCAGGGGACAGGGGATAGGAAACACCATATATTTT	CASRGQGIGNTIYF
TRBD2	TRBV7-2	TRBJ2-7	NA	TGTGCCAGCAGCTTAGGCGGGAGTCTGAACGAGCAGTACTTC	CASSLGGSLNEQYF
NA	TRBV20-1	TRBJ1-5	NA	TGCAGTGCAAGACGCAGGGGAGTCGAATCGACCCAGCATTTT	CSARRRGVESTQHF
NA	TRBV28	TRBJ2-5	few	TGTGCCAGCAGTTTACTAGCGTACCAAGAGACCCAGTACTTC	CASSLLAYQETQYF
TRBD2	TRBV6-4	TRBJ2-5	NA	TGTGCCAGCAGTGACTCTGTGGCGGGGGTAGAGACCCAGTACTTC	CASSDSVAGVETQYF
TRBD1	TRBV19	TRBJ1-5	NA	TGTGCCAGTAGTATAGACCAGGGGGCAGGCGGTCAGCCCCAGCATTTT	CASSIDQGAGGQPQHF
NA	TRBV28	TRBJ2-1	few	TGTGCCAGCAGTCCCCCGGGAGACTACAATGAGCAGTTCTTC	CASSPPGDYNEQFF
TRBD1	TRBV7-6	TRBJ2-2	NA	TGTGCCAGCACCTTGGGACAGGGGCACACCGGGGAGCTGTTTTTT	CASTLGQGHTGELFF
TRBD1	TRBV29-1	TRBJ2-5	few	TGCAGCGTTGCTCAGCAGGGGTCCACAGGGGCCCAGTACTTC	CSVAQQGSTGAQYF
TRBD2	TRBV7-6	TRBJ2-3	NA	TGTGCCAGCAGCTCCCGAAGCGGGAGTGGGCCAGATACGCAGTATTTT	CASSSRSGSGPDTQYF
NA	TRBV20-1	TRBJ2-5	many	TGCAGTGCTAGAGCACCCCTGGGAGAGACCCAGTACTTC	CSARAPLGETQYF
NA	TRBV7-9	TRBJ2-7	NA	TGTGCCAGCAGCGGGGAAAAGAGCTCCTACGAGCAGTACTTC	CASSGEKSSYEQYF